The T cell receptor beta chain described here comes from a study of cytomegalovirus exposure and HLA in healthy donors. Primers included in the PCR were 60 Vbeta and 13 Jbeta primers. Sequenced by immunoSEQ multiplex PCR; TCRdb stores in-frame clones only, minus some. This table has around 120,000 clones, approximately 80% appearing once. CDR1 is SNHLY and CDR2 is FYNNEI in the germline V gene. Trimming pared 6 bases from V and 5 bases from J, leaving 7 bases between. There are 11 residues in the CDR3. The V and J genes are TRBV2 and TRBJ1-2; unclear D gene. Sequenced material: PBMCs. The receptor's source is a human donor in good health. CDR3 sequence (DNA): TGTGCCAGCAGGGCGGCGTATGGCTACACCTTC. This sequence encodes CASRAAYGYTF.